The rows below give T cell receptor beta chains drawn from one sample of a study of blood T cell repertoires in COVID-19. Sequencing was performed with immunoSEQ multiplex PCR; in TCRdb, only in-frame clones are kept and a portion is missing. In the table there are over 250,000 clones, 80% to 90% of which are singletons. Sequencing was carried out using PBMCs or T cells enriched from blood (not recorded which). These receptors were obtained from a young man with acute COVID-19. Both conserved end residues are part of each CDR3. The order of the fields is clone size, V gene, J gene, D gene, CDR3 DNA, CDR3 protein. D genes are given only for firm matches. For some rows the clone size is stated as once, few or many, or as a class when expanded; others skip it.

size: once; V: TRBV5-4; J: TRBJ2-6; D: TRBD1; DNA: TGTGCCAGCAGCCAATTCGGACAGGGGGCGGACGTCCTGACTTTC; CDR3: CASSQFGQGADVLTF
size: -; V: TRBV29-1; J: TRBJ2-3; D: TRBD1; DNA: TGCAGCGTTAGACAGGGGCCTAGCACAGATACGCAGTATTTT; CDR3: CSVRQGPSTDTQYF
size: -; V: TRBV5-1; J: TRBJ1-4; D: -; DNA: TGCGCCAGCAGCGAGGCAACCCCCCACGAAAAACTGTTTTTT; CDR3: CASSEATPHEKLFF
size: -; V: TRBV3-1/TRBV3-2; J: TRBJ2-5; D: -; DNA: TGTGCCAGCACCCCTTTGAGTAACCAAGAGACCCAGTACTTC; CDR3: CASTPLSNQETQYF
size: -; V: TRBV19; J: TRBJ1-2; D: -; DNA: TGTGCCAGTAGGCGCGGGGGAACAGCTAACTATGGCTACACCTTC; CDR3: CASRRGGTANYGYTF
size: -; V: TRBV24-1; J: TRBJ1-2; D: -; DNA: TGTGCCACCAGCACGGACAGAACTAACTATGGCTACACCTTC; CDR3: CATSTDRTNYGYTF
size: -; V: TRBV27; J: TRBJ2-5; D: TRBD2; DNA: TGTGCCAGCAGTTCCCCGCTGGGCGGGGGGATCCAAGAGACCCAGTACTTC; CDR3: CASSSPLGGGIQETQYF
size: -; V: TRBV9; J: TRBJ1-4; D: TRBD1; DNA: TGTGCCAGCAGCCCGAGACAGGGGACTAATGAAAAACTGTTTTTT; CDR3: CASSPRQGTNEKLFF
size: few; V: TRBV6-5; J: TRBJ1-3; D: -; DNA: TGTGCCAGCAGCCGAGGACTGAGCTCTGGAAACACCATATATTTT; CDR3: CASSRGLSSGNTIYF
size: once; V: TRBV7-9; J: TRBJ1-2; D: -; DNA: TGTGCCAGCAGCCCTGCCGGGGGGCCTGGCTACACCTTC; CDR3: CASSPAGGPGYTF
size: once; V: TRBV11-2; J: TRBJ2-5; D: TRBD2; DNA: TGTGCCAGCAGCTTCATCTCGGGGGGGGGCACGGAGACCCAGTACTTC; CDR3: CASSFISGGGTETQYF
size: -; V: TRBV11-3; J: TRBJ2-5; D: TRBD2; DNA: TGTGCCAGCAGCCCACTTGCACTAGCGCAAGAGACCCAGTACTTC; CDR3: CASSPLALAQETQYF
size: -; V: TRBV18; J: TRBJ2-1; D: -; DNA: TGTGCCAGCTCACTTGGGGAGGGACAAGAGCAGTTCTTC; CDR3: CASSLGEGQEQFF
size: -; V: TRBV11-2; J: TRBJ2-1; D: TRBD1; DNA: TGTGCCAGCAGCTTGGGACAGATTAACTACAATGAGCAGTTCTTC; CDR3: CASSLGQINYNEQFF
size: -; V: TRBV28; J: TRBJ2-1; D: TRBD2; DNA: TGTGCCAGCAGTTTATATATCAGTGGAGCTAGCGGACTTACTGAGCAGTTCTTC; CDR3: CASSLYISGASGLTEQFF
size: -; V: TRBV28; J: TRBJ2-1; D: -; DNA: TGTGCCAGCAGCCCCTATCTTGAGCAGTTCTTC; CDR3: CASSPYLEQFF
size: -; V: TRBV11-2; J: TRBJ2-2; D: TRBD2; DNA: TGTGCCAGCAGCCGATCCGGACTAGCTAGCGGGGAGCTGTTTTTT; CDR3: CASSRSGLASGELFF
size: -; V: TRBV5-1; J: TRBJ1-1; D: TRBD1; DNA: TGTGCCAGCAGCATACAGGGGATAAACACTGAAGCTTTCTTT; CDR3: CASSIQGINTEAFF
size: -; V: TRBV6-5; J: TRBJ2-5; D: -; DNA: TGTGCCAGCAGTTACTCGAGGGGGGGTCAAGAGACCCAGTACTTC; CDR3: CASSYSRGGQETQYF
size: -; V: TRBV18; J: TRBJ1-1; D: TRBD1; DNA: TGTGCCAGCTCGCAGGACAGGATGAACACTGAAGCTTTCTTT; CDR3: CASSQDRMNTEAFF
size: -; V: TRBV7-8; J: TRBJ2-5; D: -; DNA: TGTGCCAGCAGCTTCCGCGGGGAAAAAGAGACCCAGTACTTC; CDR3: CASSFRGEKETQYF
size: -; V: TRBV5-1; J: TRBJ1-2; D: -; DNA: TGCGCCAGCAGGAAAACAGAAGGCTATGGCTACACCTTC; CDR3: CASRKTEGYGYTF
size: -; V: TRBV15; J: TRBJ1-2; D: TRBD1; DNA: TGTGCCACCAGCAGAGACCAAGGGGGCATTCGCTATGGCTACACCTTC; CDR3: CATSRDQGGIRYGYTF